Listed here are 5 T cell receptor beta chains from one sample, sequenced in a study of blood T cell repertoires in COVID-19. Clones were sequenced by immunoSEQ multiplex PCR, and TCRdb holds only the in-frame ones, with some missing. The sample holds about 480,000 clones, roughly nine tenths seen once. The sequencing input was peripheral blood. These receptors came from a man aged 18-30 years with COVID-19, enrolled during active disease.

CDR3 in amino acids: CASSLVWGGTSYEQYF. The CDR3, as DNA: TGTGCCAGCAGCTTAGTGTGGGGAGGCACCTCCTACGAGCAGTACTTC. This sequence joins TRBV11-3 and TRBJ2-7, with D possibly matching TRBD2 (6 bases). In germline, CDR1 is SGHNT, CDR2 YENEEA. Trimming removed 1 base at V and 0 bases at J, with 13 bases between. The CDR3 is made up of 16 amino acids.

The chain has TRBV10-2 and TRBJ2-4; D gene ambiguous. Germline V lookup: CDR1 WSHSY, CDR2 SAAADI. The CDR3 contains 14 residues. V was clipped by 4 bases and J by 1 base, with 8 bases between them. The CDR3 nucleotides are TGCGCCAGCAGTGGGTCCCAGGCCAAAAACATTCAGTACTTC. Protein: CASSGSQAKNIQYF.

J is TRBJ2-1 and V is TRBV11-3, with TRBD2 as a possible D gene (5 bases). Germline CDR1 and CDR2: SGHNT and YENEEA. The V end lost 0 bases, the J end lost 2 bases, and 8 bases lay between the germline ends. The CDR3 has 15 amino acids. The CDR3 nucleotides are TGTGCCAGCAGCTTAGAAGCGGCCACCTACAATGAGCAGTTCTTC. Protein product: CASSLEAATYNEQFF.

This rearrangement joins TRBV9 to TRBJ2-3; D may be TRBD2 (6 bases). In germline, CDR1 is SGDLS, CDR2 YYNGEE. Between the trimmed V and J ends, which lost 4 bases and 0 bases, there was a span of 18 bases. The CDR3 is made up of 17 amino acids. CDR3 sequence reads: CASSPQGRTTSTDTQYF. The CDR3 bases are TGTGCCAGCAGCCCCCAAGGTAGGACTACTAGCACAGATACGCAGTATTTT.

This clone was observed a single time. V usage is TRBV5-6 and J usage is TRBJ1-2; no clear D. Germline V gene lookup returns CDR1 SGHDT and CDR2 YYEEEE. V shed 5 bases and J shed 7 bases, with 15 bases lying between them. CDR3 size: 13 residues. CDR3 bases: TGTGCCAGCAGTACTAGGCCGGGGTCTGGCTACACCTTC. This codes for CASSTRPGSGYTF. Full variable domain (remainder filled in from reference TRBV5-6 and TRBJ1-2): DAGVTQSPTHLIKTRGQQVTLRCSPKSGHDTVSWYQQALGQGPQFIFQYYEEEERQRGNFPDRFSGHQFPNYSSELNVNALLLGDSALYLCASSTRPGSGYTFGSGTRLTVV.